Listed below are T cell receptor beta chains from one sample, sequenced in a study of shared clonotypes between healthy human individuals. Libraries were prepared by immunoSEQ multiplex PCR; TCRdb keeps only in-frame clonotypes and omits some of them. The sample carries roughly 770,000 clones, approximately 96% recorded once. The sample consisted of naive CD8+ T cells sorted from blood. Receptor source: a man younger than 40 in good health. The CDR3 runs from the conserved cysteine through the conserved F or W. D genes are given only for firm matches. A clone size is listed for some rows: how often the clone was seen (once, few, many), or a class if it is expanded.

>NA|TRBJ2-1|TRBV7-9|NA
CASSEVLAPSSYNEQFF
TGTGCCAGCAGCGAAGTCCTAGCGCCGAGCTCCTACAATGAGCAGTTCTTC
>NA|TRBJ1-2|TRBV4-1|NA
CASSQGPASNYGYTF
TGCGCCAGCAGCCAAGGACCCGCCTCTAACTATGGCTACACCTTC
>NA|TRBJ2-7|TRBV15|NA
CATSTDSYEQYF
TGTGCCACCAGCACGGACTCCTACGAGCAGTACTTC
>TRBD2|TRBJ2-5|TRBV7-9|NA
CASGTSGKVETQYF
TGTGCCAGCGGGACTAGCGGGAAGGTAGAGACCCAGTACTTC
>NA|TRBJ2-7|TRBV5-4|NA
CASSLGGRAYEQYF
TGTGCCAGCAGCTTGGGAGGCAGGGCCTACGAGCAGTACTTC
>TRBD1|TRBJ1-1|TRBV7-2|NA
CASSPTFGQGDTEAFF
TGTGCCAGCAGCCCGACCTTTGGACAGGGCGACACTGAAGCTTTCTTT
>NA|TRBJ2-7|TRBV28|NA
CASSLLTGSYEQYF
TGTGCCAGCAGTTTACTGACGGGATCCTACGAGCAGTACTTC
>NA|TRBJ1-4|TRBV11-2|NA
CASSLASWEKLFF
TGTGCCAGCAGCTTAGCCTCATGGGAAAAACTGTTTTTT
>TRBD1|TRBJ2-2|TRBV27|NA
CASSIGTGIGELFF
TGTGCCAGCAGTATCGGGACAGGGATCGGGGAGCTGTTTTTT
>NA|TRBJ1-1|TRBV27|NA
CASRPGGIRVNTEAFF
TGTGCCAGCAGACCGGGGGGGATCAGAGTGAACACTGAAGCTTTCTTT
>NA|TRBJ1-5|TRBV27|NA
CASRGAGDQPQHF
TGTGCCAGCAGAGGGGCAGGAGATCAGCCCCAGCATTTT
>TRBD2|TRBJ2-1|TRBV28|NA
CASSFPGLAYNEQFF
TGTGCCAGCAGTTTCCCCGGACTAGCCTACAATGAGCAGTTCTTC
>TRBD1|TRBJ2-7|TRBV9|NA
CASSAGQGGYEQYF
TGTGCCAGCAGCGCCGGACAGGGAGGCTACGAGCAGTACTTC
>TRBD1|TRBJ2-7|TRBV2|NA
CASSGQGAKQEQYF
TGTGCCAGCAGTGGACAGGGAGCGAAGCAGGAGCAGTACTTC
>TRBD2|TRBJ2-7|TRBV18|once
CASSPSYGTSGRSYEQYF
TGTGCCAGCTCACCATCCTACGGGACTAGCGGGCGTTCCTACGAGCAGTACTTC
>TRBD2|TRBJ2-1|TRBV9|NA
CASSARIAGSSYNEQFF
TGTGCCAGCAGCGCCCGTATAGCGGGTAGCTCCTACAATGAGCAGTTCTTC
>TRBD2|TRBJ2-7|TRBV5-1|NA
CASAPGASGLSSYEQYF
TGCGCCAGCGCTCCCGGGGCTAGCGGGTTGAGCTCCTACGAGCAGTACTTC
>NA|TRBJ2-4|TRBV6-5|NA
CASIGGSENIQYF
TGTGCCAGCATAGGGGGTTCTGAAAACATTCAGTACTTC
>NA|TRBJ2-7|TRBV5-4|NA
CASSLGQPFEQYF
TGTGCCAGCAGCTTGGGACAGCCTTTCGAGCAGTACTTC
>NA|TRBJ2-7|TRBV4-2|NA
CASSQAASAVEQYF
TGTGCCAGCAGCCAAGCGGCTAGTGCGGTCGAGCAGTACTTC
>NA|TRBJ2-1|TRBV29-1|NA
CSVEGDRGLSYNEQFF
TGCAGCGTTGAAGGGGATCGAGGACTTTCCTACAATGAGCAGTTCTTC
>NA|TRBJ2-7|TRBV5-1|NA
CASSSVQGSSYEQYF
TGCGCCAGCAGCTCCGTTCAGGGGAGCTCCTACGAGCAGTACTTC
>NA|TRBJ2-1|TRBV9|NA
CASASGSYNEQFF
TGTGCCAGCGCCTCCGGGTCCTACAATGAGCAGTTCTTC
>TRBD1|TRBJ1-2|TRBV6-6|NA
CASSRDRGLSGGYTF
TGTGCCAGCAGCCGGGACAGGGGCCTCTCAGGAGGCTACACCTTC
>TRBD2|TRBJ2-3|TRBV7-8|NA
CASSLARGTSGESTDTQYF
TGTGCCAGCAGCTTAGCGCGGGGAACTAGCGGAGAAAGCACAGATACGCAGTATTTT
>NA|TRBJ2-1|TRBV7-6|NA
CASSVQGSYNEQFF
TGTGCCAGCAGCGTCCAGGGATCCTACAATGAGCAGTTCTTC
>NA|TRBJ1-4|TRBV27|NA
CARTGVWGWCGEKLFF
TGTGCCCGGACTGGGGTTTGGGGTTGGTGCGGGGAAAAACTGTTTTTT
>NA|TRBJ2-7|TRBV11-2|NA
CASSLRSVTIYEQYF
TGTGCCAGCAGCTTAAGGTCAGTCACGATCTACGAGCAGTACTTC
>NA|TRBJ2-5|TRBV27|NA
CASNDAGQETQYF
TGTGCCAGCAATGACGCAGGCCAAGAGACCCAGTACTTC
>NA|TRBJ2-7|TRBV10-3|NA
CAISGGESPREQYF
TGTGCCATCAGTGGGGGCGAGTCCCCTAGGGAGCAGTACTTC
>NA|TRBJ2-7|TRBV9|NA
CASSPGDYEQYF
TGTGCCAGCAGCCCCGGGGACTACGAGCAGTACTTC
>TRBD2|TRBJ2-5|TRBV6-5|NA
CASSYWREGRETQYF
TGTGCCAGCAGTTACTGGCGGGAGGGCCGGGAGACCCAGTACTTC
>TRBD1|TRBJ2-7|TRBV7-7|NA
CASSYGTGPYEQYF
TGTGCTAGCAGCTACGGGACAGGACCTTACGAGCAGTACTTC
>NA|TRBJ2-1|TRBV7-6|NA
CASSLRGFDEQFF
TGTGCCAGCAGCTTACGGGGATTCGATGAGCAGTTCTTC
>NA|TRBJ2-2|TRBV7-3|NA
CASSLEGRGTGELFF
TGTGCCAGCAGCTTAGAGGGACGGGGCACCGGGGAGCTGTTTTTT
>TRBD1|TRBJ1-5|TRBV19|NA
CASSTVDRGLDSNQPQHF
TGTGCCAGTAGTACTGTCGACAGGGGGCTTGATAGCAATCAGCCCCAGCATTTT
>NA|TRBJ1-1|TRBV28|NA
CASSFRGTRRIFTEAFF
TGTGCCAGCAGTTTTCGGGGGACACGACGCATTTTCACTGAAGCTTTCTTT
>TRBD1|TRBJ2-7|TRBV4-1|NA
CASSQVLDRVYEQYF
TGCGCCAGCAGCCAAGTTTTGGACAGGGTATACGAGCAGTACTTC
>NA|TRBJ2-7|TRBV13|NA
CASSPEDQGTQYF
TGTGCCAGCAGCCCCGAGGATCAGGGAACGCAGTACTTC
>NA|TRBJ1-2|TRBV6-6|NA
CASSPGRRDGYTF
TGTGCCAGCAGTCCGGGACGGCGCGATGGCTACACCTTC
>NA|TRBJ1-1|TRBV18|NA
CASSPGRTTEAFF
TGTGCCAGCTCCCCCGGGCGGACCACTGAAGCTTTCTTT
>NA|TRBJ1-3|TRBV7-9|NA
CASSLDFGNTIYF
TGTGCCAGCAGCTTGGACTTCGGAAACACCATATATTTT
>TRBD2|TRBJ2-7|TRBV25-1|once
CASTPPGTNYEQYF
TGTGCCAGCACCCCCCCAGGGACTAACTACGAGCAGTACTTC
>NA|TRBJ2-7|TRBV29-1|NA
CSVEWGSYEQYF
TGCAGCGTTGAATGGGGCTCCTACGAGCAGTACTTC
>NA|TRBJ2-6|TRBV7-9|NA
CASSAGNSGANVLTF
TGTGCCAGCAGCGCAGGAAACTCTGGGGCCAACGTCCTGACTTTC
>NA|TRBJ2-2|TRBV10-3|NA
CAISSGANTGELFF
TGTGCCATCAGTTCAGGGGCGAACACCGGGGAGCTGTTTTTT
>NA|TRBJ2-7|TRBV2|NA
CASSIGTGYEQYF
TGTGCCAGCAGTATTGGAACGGGCTACGAGCAGTACTTC
>NA|TRBJ1-1|TRBV7-9|NA
CASSHTMGNTEAFF
TGTGCCAGCAGCCACACCATGGGAAACACTGAAGCTTTCTTT
>NA|TRBJ2-7|TRBV15|once
CATSRDLDWEQYF
TGTGCCACCAGCAGAGATCTCGACTGGGAGCAGTACTTC
>NA|TRBJ2-6|TRBV11-2|NA
CASSGLRDSTPGANVLTF
TGTGCCAGCAGTGGTTTGCGGGACAGCACTCCTGGGGCCAACGTCCTGACTTTC
>TRBD2|TRBJ2-7|TRBV7-8|NA
CASSLGGSLTYEQYF
TGTGCCAGCAGCTTGGGCGGGAGCTTAACCTACGAGCAGTACTTC
>NA|TRBJ1-2|TRBV5-4|NA
CASSLEVGGGSGFANYGYTF
TGTGCCAGCAGCTTGGAAGTGGGTGGTGGCAGTGGGTTCGCTAACTATGGCTACACCTTC
>TRBD1|TRBJ2-7|TRBV5-6|NA
CASSWTGGNYEQYF
TGTGCCAGCAGCTGGACAGGGGGAAACTACGAGCAGTACTTC
>NA|TRBJ1-1|TRBV9|NA
CASSLGAVQGNTEAFF
TGTGCCAGCAGCCTAGGCGCAGTTCAAGGGAACACTGAAGCTTTCTTT
>NA|TRBJ1-1|TRBV7-6|NA
CASSSRENTEAFF
TGTGCCAGCAGCTCCAGGGAGAACACTGAAGCTTTCTTT
>TRBD1|TRBJ2-1|TRBV5-5|NA
CASSPGTGGRNEQFF
TGTGCCAGCAGCCCCGGGACAGGGGGCAGGAATGAGCAGTTCTTC
>TRBD1|TRBJ2-5|TRBV18|NA
CASSPGTGLETQYF
TGTGCCAGCTCGCCAGGGACAGGGTTGGAGACCCAGTACTTC